This T cell receptor (beta chain) originates from a study of CD8 T cells in ankylosing spondylitis. It was by quantitative 5'-RACE with molecular barcodes that TCR beta libraries were made. TCRdb re-analysed the 5' RACE reads in MiXCR, keeping a single row per CDR3 protein. Of more than 150,000 distinct CDR3 sequences detected, around 13% appear once; the ten largest clones hold approximately 9.9%. This clonotype showed up just a few times. Its antigen remains unknown. Study-wide points: Several highly homologous variants made up a TCR beta motif, and this motif appeared characteristic of ankylosing spondylitis blood. Disease-associated clonotypes exhibited CD8+ identity and were relatively infrequent in peripheral blood. Both synovial fluid and blood in reactive arthritis had previously been reported to carry some motif variants.

The sample consisted of blood, either unsorted or a sorted T cell fraction (not recorded which). This receptor was identified in a female donor with ankylosing spondylitis or in good health (not recorded which).

This chain's CDR3 is CASSQGLALNTGELFF. CDR3 sequence (DNA): TGTGCCAGCAGCCAAGGACTAGCGCTGAACACCGGGGAGCTGTTTTTT. This chain joins TRBV3-1 and TRBJ2-2; 8 bases align to TRBD2. The junction had 2 bases not matched to a gene; V was cut back by 1 base and J by 1 base. Germline CDR1 and CDR2: LGHDT and YNNKEL (reference sequence). This CDR3 comprises 16 residues.